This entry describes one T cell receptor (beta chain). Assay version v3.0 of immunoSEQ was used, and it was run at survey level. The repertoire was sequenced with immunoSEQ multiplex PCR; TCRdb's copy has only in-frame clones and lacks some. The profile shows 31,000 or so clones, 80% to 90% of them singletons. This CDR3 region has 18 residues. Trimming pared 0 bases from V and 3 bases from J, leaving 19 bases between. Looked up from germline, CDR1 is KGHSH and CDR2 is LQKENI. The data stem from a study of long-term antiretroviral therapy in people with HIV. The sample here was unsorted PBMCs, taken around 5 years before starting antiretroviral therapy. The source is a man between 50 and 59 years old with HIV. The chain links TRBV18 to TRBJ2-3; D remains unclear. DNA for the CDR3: TGTGCCAGCTCACCACCGAATTCTCTTACGGCTTCTACAGATACGCAGTATTTT. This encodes CASSPPNSLTASTDTQYF. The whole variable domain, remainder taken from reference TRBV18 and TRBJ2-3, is NAGVMQNPRHLVRRRGQEARLRCSPMKGHSHVYWYRQLPEEGLKFMVYLQKENIIDESGMPKERFSAEFPKEGPSILRIQQVVRGDSAAYFCASSPPNSLTASTDTQYFGPGTRLTVL.